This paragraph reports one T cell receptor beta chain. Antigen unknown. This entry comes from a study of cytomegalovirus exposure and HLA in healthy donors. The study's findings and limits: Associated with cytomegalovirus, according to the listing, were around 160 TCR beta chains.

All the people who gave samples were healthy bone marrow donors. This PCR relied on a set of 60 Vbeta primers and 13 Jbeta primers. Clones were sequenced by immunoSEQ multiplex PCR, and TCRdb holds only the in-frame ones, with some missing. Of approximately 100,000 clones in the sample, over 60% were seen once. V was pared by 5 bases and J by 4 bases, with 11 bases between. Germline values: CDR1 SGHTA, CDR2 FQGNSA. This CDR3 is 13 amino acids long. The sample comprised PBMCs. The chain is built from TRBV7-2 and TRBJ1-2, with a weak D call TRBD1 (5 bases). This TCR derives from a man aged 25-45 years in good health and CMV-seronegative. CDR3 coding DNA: TGTGCCAGCAGCACCCAGGGTGGCTATGGCTACACCTTC. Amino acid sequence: CASSTQGGYGYTF.